Listed below are T cell receptor beta chains from one sample, sequenced in a study of blood T cell repertoires in COVID-19. Clones were read by immunoSEQ multiplex PCR, and TCRdb kept only the in-frame ones, dropping some. The table has about 71,000 clones, roughly 90% seen once. The sample was peripheral blood. These receptors originate from a man younger than 40 with acute or convalescent COVID-19. The CDR3 runs from the conserved cysteine through the conserved F or W. The order of the fields is J gene, clone size, D gene, V gene, CDR3 DNA, CDR3 protein. The D gene is left open where the match is weak. Clone size is shown for a subset of rows, as once, few, many or a class of expanded clone.

>TRBJ1-1|-|TRBD1|TRBV7-8
TGTGCCAGCAGCTTAGCAGCCCGGGACAGGGTTAACACTGAAGCTTTCTTT
CASSLAARDRVNTEAFF
>TRBJ2-1|-|-|TRBV9
TGTGCCAGCAGCGTTACAGGGTACAATGAGCAGTTCTTC
CASSVTGYNEQFF
>TRBJ2-7|once|TRBD1|TRBV5-1
TGCGCCAGCAGCTCGGGACAGGAATACGAGCAGTACTTC
CASSSGQEYEQYF
>TRBJ2-1|few|-|TRBV7-8
TGTGCCAGCAGCCCGACAGCTAGCTCCTACAATGAGCAGTTCTTC
CASSPTASSYNEQFF
>TRBJ2-2|-|TRBD1|TRBV27
TGTGCCAGCAGTTGGTCGACGGGACAGGGGAGTTGGGACACCGGGGAGCTGTTTTTT
CASSWSTGQGSWDTGELFF
>TRBJ2-3|-|-|TRBV27
TGTGCCAGCAGTTTATCGTCAAGACTCACTAGCACAGATACGCAGTATTTT
CASSLSSRLTSTDTQYF
>TRBJ1-1|-|-|TRBV25-1
TGTGCCAGCAGGAACCAGGGGAACACTGAAGCTTTCTTT
CASRNQGNTEAFF
>TRBJ2-3|-|TRBD1|TRBV4-1
TGCGCCAGCAGCGACTCCGGGACAGGGAACACAGATACGCAGTATTTT
CASSDSGTGNTDTQYF
>TRBJ1-2|-|TRBD1|TRBV10-3
TGTGCCATCAGTGAGGACAGGGGAGGAGGCTACACCTTC
CAISEDRGGGYTF
>TRBJ1-2|-|TRBD1|TRBV6-5
TGTGCCAGCAGTCGCACCCCCCGGACAGGGAATGGCTACACCTTC
CASSRTPRTGNGYTF
>TRBJ2-5|-|-|TRBV5-4
TGTGCCAGCAGCTTGGAGAACAATATCCCCACACAAGAGACCCAGTACTTC
CASSLENNIPTQETQYF
>TRBJ2-7|-|TRBD2|TRBV5-4
TGTGCCAGCAGCTTGGGTAGCGGGAGGGCCATCTACGAGCAGTACTTC
CASSLGSGRAIYEQYF
>TRBJ2-3|-|-|TRBV4-1
TGCGCCAGCAGCCAAGGACGGGGGAGCACAGATACGCAGTATTTT
CASSQGRGSTDTQYF
>TRBJ1-2|-|TRBD1|TRBV18
TGTGCCAGCTCGTCATACAGGGGCCCTAACTATGGCTACACCTTC
CASSSYRGPNYGYTF
>TRBJ2-5|-|TRBD1|TRBV11-1
TGTGCCAGCGCAGGGGGCGTAGGAGAGACCCAGTACTTC
CASAGGVGETQYF
>TRBJ2-1|-|-|TRBV7-2
TGTGCCAGCAGCTTTTCTTACAGCTCCTACAATGAGCAGTTCTTC
CASSFSYSSYNEQFF
>TRBJ2-7|-|-|TRBV6-4
TGTGCCAGCAGTACAGGAAACTACGAGCAGTACTTC
CASSTGNYEQYF
>TRBJ1-1|-|TRBD1|TRBV5-1
TGCGCCAGCAGCTTGGGGGACAGTTCGAACACTGAAGCTTTCTTT
CASSLGDSSNTEAFF
>TRBJ1-5|-|TRBD1|TRBV27
TGTGCCAGCAGTCCGTGGACAGGGGGCGGCAATCAGCCCCAGCATTTT
CASSPWTGGGNQPQHF
>TRBJ2-2|-|-|TRBV5-5
TGTGCCAGCAGCTCATCAGGGACGAACACCGGGGAGCTGTTTTTT
CASSSSGTNTGELFF
>TRBJ1-2|-|-|TRBV5-6
TGTGCCAGCAGCTTGGTCACGGCTAACTATGGCTACACCTTC
CASSLVTANYGYTF
>TRBJ1-2|few|TRBD1|TRBV9
TGTGCCAGCAGCAACCGGAGGTTTGGGACAGTCTATGGCTACACCTTC
CASSNRRFGTVYGYTF
>TRBJ2-5|-|-|TRBV25-1
TGTGCCAGCAGTGAAAGCCCCCCAGGGCGGCAAGAGACCCAGTACTTC
CASSESPPGRQETQYF
>TRBJ1-2|-|-|TRBV2
TGTGCCAGCAGTGACGAGCGGGGGGACAACTATGGCTACACCTTC
CASSDERGDNYGYTF
>TRBJ2-1|-|TRBD1|TRBV2
TGTGCCAGTAAGACCGGGACAGGGGGTCCGAATGAGCAGTTCTTC
CASKTGTGGPNEQFF
>TRBJ2-1|-|-|TRBV2
TGTGCCAGCAGGGGGCTCTTCTTC
CASRGLFF
>TRBJ1-1|-|-|TRBV19
TGTGCCAGTAAGGAGGGCGTGAACACTGAAGCTTTCTTT
CASKEGVNTEAFF
>TRBJ1-1|-|TRBD1|TRBV9
TGTGCCAGCAGCGTAGGGGACAGAATGAACACTGAAGCTTTCTTT
CASSVGDRMNTEAFF
>TRBJ2-7|-|TRBD2|TRBV5-4
TGTGCCAGCAGCTCCCCGGCGGGAGAGGTCTTGGAGCAGTACTTC
CASSSPAGEVLEQYF
>TRBJ2-1|-|TRBD2|TRBV29-1
TGCAGCGTTGGTTCTAGCGGTAAGGGCTACAATGAGCAGTTCTTC
CSVGSSGKGYNEQFF
>TRBJ2-1|-|TRBD2|TRBV7-9
TGTGCCAGCAGCTTAGCCGGGAGGGACGAGCAGTTCTTC
CASSLAGRDEQFF
>TRBJ1-4|-|TRBD1|TRBV19
TGTGCCAGTAGTAGACATGGCGGGACAGATAATGAAAAACTGTTTTTT
CASSRHGGTDNEKLFF
>TRBJ2-3|-|-|TRBV7-2
TGTGCCAGCAGCCGTAACACAGATACGCAGTATTTT
CASSRNTDTQYF
>TRBJ1-6|-|-|TRBV2
TGTGCCAGCAGGGAGGGACCGCCGAGGGCACCCCTCCACTTT
CASREGPPRAPLHF
>TRBJ1-2|-|TRBD1|TRBV19
TGTGCCAGTACCCCAGGGGGCTTCTATGGCTACACCTTC
CASTPGGFYGYTF
>TRBJ2-1|-|TRBD1|TRBV6-2/TRBV6-3
TGTGCCAGCAGTTACGAAGGACAGGGACGAAATGAGCAGTTCTTC
CASSYEGQGRNEQFF
>TRBJ1-3|-|TRBD1|TRBV4-1
TGCGCCAGCAGCCGATTGATACAGGGGGCTGGAAACACCATATATTTT
CASSRLIQGAGNTIYF